This TCR beta chain emerged from a study of T cells after yellow fever vaccination. The table lists this clonotype with a few counts. TCRdb re-derived calls from the 5' RACE reads in MiXCR, one entry per CDR3 protein. The sample has 340,000 or so distinct CDR3 sequences, around 13% seen once; the top ten hold approximately 3.3%. This CDR3 region has 14 residues. The V gene end was trimmed by 1 base and the J gene end by 9 bases; junction bases not matched to a gene: 4. This sequence was found in a man aged 18 to 29 who received the YFV17D yellow fever vaccine. The chain employs TRBV12-3 or TRBV12-4 and TRBJ1-3, with TRBD1 identical over 9 bases. The starting material was CD4+ T cells sorted from PBMCs, obtained 15 days after the yellow fever booster vaccination. This chain's CDR3 is CASSLGGQGGTIYF. DNA of the CDR3: TGTGCCAGCAGTTTAGGGGGACAGGGAGGCACCATATATTTT.